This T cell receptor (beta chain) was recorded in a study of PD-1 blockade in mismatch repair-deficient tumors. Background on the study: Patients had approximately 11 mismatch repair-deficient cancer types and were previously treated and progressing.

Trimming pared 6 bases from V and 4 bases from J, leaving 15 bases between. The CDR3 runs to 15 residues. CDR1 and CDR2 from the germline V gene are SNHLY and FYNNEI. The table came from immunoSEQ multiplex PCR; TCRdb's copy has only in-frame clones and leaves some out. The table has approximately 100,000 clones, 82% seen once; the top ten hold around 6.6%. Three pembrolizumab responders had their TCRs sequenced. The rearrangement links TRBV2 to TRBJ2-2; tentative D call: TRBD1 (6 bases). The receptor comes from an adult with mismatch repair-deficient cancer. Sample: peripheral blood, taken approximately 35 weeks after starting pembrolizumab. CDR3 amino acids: CASRVQGPSTGELFF. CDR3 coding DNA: TGTGCCAGCAGAGTACAGGGTCCTTCCACCGGGGAGCTGTTTTTT.